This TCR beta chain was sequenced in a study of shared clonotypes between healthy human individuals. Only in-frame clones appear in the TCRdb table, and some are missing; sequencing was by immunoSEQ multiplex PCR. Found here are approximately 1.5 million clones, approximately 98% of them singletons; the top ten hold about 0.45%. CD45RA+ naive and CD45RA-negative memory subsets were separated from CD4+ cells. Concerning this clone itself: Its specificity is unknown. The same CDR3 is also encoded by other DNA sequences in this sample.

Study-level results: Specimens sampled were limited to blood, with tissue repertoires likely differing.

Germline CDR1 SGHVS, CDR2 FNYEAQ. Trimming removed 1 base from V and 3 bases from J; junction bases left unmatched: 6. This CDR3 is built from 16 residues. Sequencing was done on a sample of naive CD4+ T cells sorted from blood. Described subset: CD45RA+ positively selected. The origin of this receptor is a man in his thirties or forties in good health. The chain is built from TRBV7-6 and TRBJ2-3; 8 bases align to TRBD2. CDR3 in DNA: TGTGCCAGCAGCTTAGGGAGCGGGAGTAGGACAGATACGCAGTATTTT. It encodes CASSLGSGSRTDTQYF.